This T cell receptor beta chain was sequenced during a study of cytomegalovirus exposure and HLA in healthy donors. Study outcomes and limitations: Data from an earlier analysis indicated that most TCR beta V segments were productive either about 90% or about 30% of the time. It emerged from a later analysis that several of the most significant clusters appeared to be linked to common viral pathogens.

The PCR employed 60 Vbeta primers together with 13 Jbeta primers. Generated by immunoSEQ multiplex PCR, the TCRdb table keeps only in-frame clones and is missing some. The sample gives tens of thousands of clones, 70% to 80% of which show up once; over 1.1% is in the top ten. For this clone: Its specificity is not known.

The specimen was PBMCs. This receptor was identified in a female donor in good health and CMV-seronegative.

The CDR3 bases are TGTGCCAGTAGTATACTCCGCGCGGGGGGGCAAGATACGCAGTATTTT. This codes for CASSILRAGGQDTQYF. The V call is TRBV19, the J call TRBJ2-3, with 9 nucleotides matching TRBD2. Germline assignment: CDR1 LNHDA and CDR2 SQIVND (reference sequence). V lost 2 bases to trimming and J lost 5 bases; unmatched junction nucleotides: 8. The CDR3 has 16 residues.